This T cell receptor beta chain was obtained from a study of vaccination effects on CD4 cells after COVID-19. Study-wide context: The culture medium for roughly 1.9 million PBMC per well included 9.5 to 10 IU/ml IL-2 and roughly 10 ug/ml peptides.

The study, taken as a whole, reports: There was only 1 of 255 vaccine-induced clones in healthy vaccinees that cross-reacted with common cold coronaviruses.

V shed 6 bases and J shed 8 bases, with 13 bases lying between them. Germline V CDR1 and CDR2: MNHEY, SMNVEV (reference sequence). The length of the CDR3 is 13 residues. Clones were sequenced by immunoSEQ multiplex PCR, and TCRdb holds only the in-frame ones, with some missing. The profile shows tens of thousands of clones, approximately 72% of them singletons. Comments on this clone: Its target is not known.

It was after roughly ten days of culture that CD4+ T cells were isolated. Cells had half their medium changed to IL-2 medium on days 3 and 7. The rearrangement joins TRBV27 to TRBJ1-4; tentatively, D is TRBD1 (6 bases). This TCR was recovered from a human donor who received a COVID-19 vaccine. Specimen: CD4+ T cells from PBMCs cultured without peptide, collected before COVID-19 vaccination. The CDR3 region is CASSQGGREKLFF. DNA of the CDR3: TGTGCCAGCAGCCAAGGGGGGCGGGAAAAACTGTTTTTT.